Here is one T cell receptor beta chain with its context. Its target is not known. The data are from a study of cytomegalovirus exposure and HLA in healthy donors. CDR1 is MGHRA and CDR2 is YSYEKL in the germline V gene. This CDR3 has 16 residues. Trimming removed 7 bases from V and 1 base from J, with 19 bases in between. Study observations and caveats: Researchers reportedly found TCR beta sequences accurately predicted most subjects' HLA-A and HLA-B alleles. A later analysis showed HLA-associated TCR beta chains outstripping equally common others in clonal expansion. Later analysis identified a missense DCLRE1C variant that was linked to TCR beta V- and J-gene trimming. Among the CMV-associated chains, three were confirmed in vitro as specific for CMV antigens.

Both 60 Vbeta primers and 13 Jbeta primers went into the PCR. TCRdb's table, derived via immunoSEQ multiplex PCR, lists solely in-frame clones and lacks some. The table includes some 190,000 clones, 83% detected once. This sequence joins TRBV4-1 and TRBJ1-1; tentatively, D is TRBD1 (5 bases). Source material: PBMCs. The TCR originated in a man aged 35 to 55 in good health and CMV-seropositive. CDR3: CASTFNSGGWNTEAFF. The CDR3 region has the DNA TGCGCCAGCACCTTCAATTCGGGGGGGTGGAACACTGAAGCTTTCTTT.